The rows below give T cell receptor beta chains drawn from one sample of a study of cytomegalovirus exposure and HLA in healthy donors. Method: immunoSEQ multiplex PCR; TCRdb's copy keeps in-frame clones and lacks some. The data contain 150,000 to 200,000 clones, 75% to 85% of them singletons. Sequenced material: PBMCs. The receptors stem from a woman in her fifties or sixties in good health and CMV-seronegative. Each CDR3 is given without its conserved first and last residue. The order of the fields is J gene, clone size, V gene, D gene, CDR3 protein. A D gene is named only where the DNA matches it firmly. Size tells how often a clone was seen (once, few, many) or the class of an expanded clone, and some rows leave it out.

TRBJ2-7,.,TRBV7-9,.,ASSLITAGSSYEQY
TRBJ2-3,.,TRBV7-6,TRBD2,ASSLGPGLAGNTDTQY
TRBJ2-7,.,TRBV18,TRBD1,ASSPRQGAYEQY
TRBJ1-4,once,TRBV5-1,.,ASSWGGSSTNEKLF
TRBJ2-7,.,TRBV11-1,.,ASSTRTGRDEQY
TRBJ1-1,.,TRBV15,.,ATSRDARGESGEAF
TRBJ1-6,.,TRBV6-1,.,ASSGAQLSSYNSPLH
TRBJ1-2,few,TRBV28,.,ASSLPGFNYGYT
TRBJ2-7,.,TRBV28,TRBD1,ASSFPDRGREQY
TRBJ1-3,.,TRBV7-2,TRBD1,ASSLNRGDYSGNTIY
TRBJ1-1,.,TRBV28,TRBD1,ASPATTTAGTENTEAF
TRBJ2-3,.,TRBV9,TRBD2,ASSPHPTSGGPSTDTQY
TRBJ1-5,.,TRBV15,.,ATSPKAGGNQPQH
TRBJ2-2,.,TRBV5-8,.,ASSLGLVSGELF
TRBJ2-1,.,TRBV7-9,.,ASSLDSYNEQF